Listed below are T cell receptor beta chains from one sample, sequenced in a study of beta chain features in type 1 diabetes. Profiling relied on immunoSEQ multiplex PCR, and the TCRdb table lists in-frame clones only, not all of them. The sample lists 860,000 or so clones, about a sixth occurring once. The specimen was naive CD4+ T cells from blood. The receptors were gathered from a woman younger than 35 in good health. Each CDR3 is given with its conserved first and last residue. The order of the fields is CDR3 protein, CDR3 DNA, J gene, V gene, clone size, D gene. A D gene is named only where the DNA matches it firmly. Clone size is shown for a subset of rows, as once, few, many or a class of expanded clone.

cdr3_aa: CASSPRGAANEKLFF; cdr3_nt: TGTGCCAGCAGCCCTAGGGGGGCGGCTAATGAAAAACTGTTTTTT; j_call: TRBJ1-4; v_call: TRBV7-9; clone_size: .; d_call: .
cdr3_aa: CASSPIITEAFF; cdr3_nt: TGTGCCAGCTCACCAATTATTACTGAAGCTTTCTTT; j_call: TRBJ1-1; v_call: TRBV18; clone_size: few; d_call: .
cdr3_aa: CASSLGGTSYEQYF; cdr3_nt: TGTGCCAGCAGCCTAGGCGGGACTAGCTACGAGCAGTACTTC; j_call: TRBJ2-7; v_call: TRBV7-3; clone_size: .; d_call: TRBD2
cdr3_aa: CAKGLAEYKGSYNEQFF; cdr3_nt: TGTGCCAAGGGACTAGCGGAGTATAAGGGCTCCTACAATGAGCAGTTCTTC; j_call: TRBJ2-1; v_call: TRBV14; clone_size: few; d_call: TRBD2
cdr3_aa: CASSPTTGGRNEQFF; cdr3_nt: TGTGCCAGCAGTCCCACGACAGGGGGCAGGAATGAGCAGTTCTTC; j_call: TRBJ2-1; v_call: TRBV7-2; clone_size: few; d_call: TRBD1
cdr3_aa: CASSLGAGQETQYF; cdr3_nt: TGTGCCAGCAGCTTGGGGGCAGGACAAGAGACCCAGTACTTC; j_call: TRBJ2-5; v_call: TRBV5-4; clone_size: .; d_call: .
cdr3_aa: CASSLRARPDTDTQYF; cdr3_nt: TGTGCCAGTAGTCTCAGGGCGCGCCCAGACACAGATACGCAGTATTTT; j_call: TRBJ2-3; v_call: TRBV19; clone_size: .; d_call: .
cdr3_aa: CASSRSGGSVNNEQFF; cdr3_nt: TGTGCCAGCTCACGGAGCGGCGGGAGTGTAAATAATGAGCAGTTCTTC; j_call: TRBJ2-1; v_call: TRBV18; clone_size: few; d_call: TRBD2
cdr3_aa: CASSKEQEVHNQPQHF; cdr3_nt: TGTGCCAGCAGCAAAGAACAGGAGGTTCACAATCAGCCCCAGCATTTT; j_call: TRBJ1-5; v_call: TRBV21-1; clone_size: .; d_call: .
cdr3_aa: CASSGRTSGRWGELFF; cdr3_nt: TGTGCCAGCAGCGGGAGGACTAGCGGGAGATGGGGGGAGCTGTTTTTT; j_call: TRBJ2-2; v_call: TRBV11-2; clone_size: .; d_call: TRBD2
cdr3_aa: CASSQDIGLSYEQYF; cdr3_nt: TGCGCCAGCAGCCAAGATATCGGGCTATCCTACGAGCAGTACTTC; j_call: TRBJ2-7; v_call: TRBV4-3; clone_size: few; d_call: .
cdr3_aa: CASSPPRAGNTEAFF; cdr3_nt: TGTGCCAGCAGCCCCCCTAGGGCGGGGAACACTGAAGCTTTCTTT; j_call: TRBJ1-1; v_call: TRBV28; clone_size: few; d_call: .
cdr3_aa: CASSLSGQQETQYF; cdr3_nt: TGTGCCAGCAGCTTAAGCGGACAGCAAGAGACCCAGTACTTC; j_call: TRBJ2-5; v_call: TRBV7-9; clone_size: few; d_call: .
cdr3_aa: CASSLGSGRAEDTQYF; cdr3_nt: TGTGCCAGCAGCTTAGGGAGCGGGAGGGCCGAAGATACGCAGTATTTT; j_call: TRBJ2-3; v_call: TRBV7-9; clone_size: .; d_call: TRBD2
cdr3_aa: CASSYDRASNQPQHF; cdr3_nt: TGTGCCAGCAGCTACGACAGGGCTAGCAATCAGCCCCAGCATTTT; j_call: TRBJ1-5; v_call: TRBV6-1; clone_size: few; d_call: TRBD1
cdr3_aa: CASSPQASNTEAFF; cdr3_nt: TGTGCCAGCAGCCCGCAGGCCTCGAACACTGAAGCTTTCTTT; j_call: TRBJ1-1; v_call: TRBV7-9; clone_size: .; d_call: .
cdr3_aa: CASRDGTGTYNEQFF; cdr3_nt: TGTGCCAGCAGGGACGGGACAGGGACCTACAATGAGCAGTTCTTC; j_call: TRBJ2-1; v_call: TRBV2; clone_size: few; d_call: TRBD1
cdr3_aa: CASSLGLAGFQETQYF; cdr3_nt: TGCGCCAGCAGCTTGGGCCTAGCGGGCTTTCAAGAGACCCAGTACTTC; j_call: TRBJ2-5; v_call: TRBV5-1; clone_size: .; d_call: TRBD2
cdr3_aa: CASSSQGNEQFF; cdr3_nt: TGTGCCAGCAGCTCACAGGGCAATGAGCAGTTCTTC; j_call: TRBJ2-1; v_call: TRBV7-9; clone_size: .; d_call: .
cdr3_aa: CASSLGLAANNEQFF; cdr3_nt: TGTGCCAGCAGCCTTGGACTAGCGGCGAACAATGAGCAGTTCTTC; j_call: TRBJ2-1; v_call: TRBV5-8; clone_size: .; d_call: TRBD2